This T cell receptor beta chain was retrieved from a study of T cells after yellow fever vaccination. Study outcomes and limitations: The booster saw the reappearance of most primary-vaccination clones (roughly 96% CD4, about 85% CD8).

From the 5' RACE reads, TCRdb called clonotypes with MiXCR, one entry per CDR3 protein. The repertoire includes some 560,000 distinct CDR3 sequences, under 25% of them detected once, and roughly an eighth sits in the top ten. This clonotype was seen a few times. Its antigen is not known. V was trimmed by 0 bases and J by 8 bases, leaving 6 bases between them. Germline V gene sequence: CDR1 LGHNA, CDR2 YSLEER. The CDR3 spans 12 residues. This TCR was recovered from a young man who received the YFV17D yellow fever vaccine. This sample comprised PBMCs, obtained 15 days after the yellow fever booster vaccination. This chain uses TRBV4-3 with TRBJ2-3; tentatively, D is TRBD2 (5 bases). The CDR3 is CASSQESGTQYF. The CDR3 DNA is TGCGCCAGCAGCCAAGAAAGCGGTACGCAGTATTTT.